The 26 T cell receptor beta chains listed next were all sequenced from one sample in a study of shared clonotypes between healthy human individuals. Measured with immunoSEQ multiplex PCR; TCRdb has only the in-frame clones, and not every one. The table includes 2 million to 2.5 million clones, 90% to 97% detected once. The sequenced sample consisted of naive CD4+ T cells sorted from blood. As for subset: CD45RA+ positively selected. Receptors originate from a young man in good health.

This sequence joins TRBV28 and TRBJ1-1; D unresolved. Germline values: CDR1 MDHEN, CDR2 SYDVKM. The CDR3 length is 10 residues. The CDR3: CVAVGTEAFF. The DNA for the CDR3 is TGTGTAGCAGTGGGCACTGAAGCTTTCTTT.

V gene TRBV5-6 combines with J gene TRBJ1-6; D call uncertain. CDR3 size: 18 residues. The V gene lost 2 bases and the J gene lost 2 bases, with 17 bases spanning the gap. CDR1 and CDR2 from the germline V gene are SGHDT and YYEEEE. The CDR3 DNA follows: TGTGCCAGCAGCTTAAGGGCCTTCCACGGCCCCTATAATTCACCCCTCCACTTT. It is translated as CASSLRAFHGPYNSPLHF.

CDR3 in amino acids: CASSLRTPNYGYTF. CDR3 coding DNA: TGTGCCAGCAGCTTAAGAACTCCCAACTATGGCTACACCTTC. The chain links TRBV13 to TRBJ1-2; D remains unclear. The germline V and J ends were trimmed by 2 bases and 2 bases, with 9 bases remaining between them. Germline assignment: CDR1 PRHDT and CDR2 FYEKMQ (reference sequence). This CDR3 is built from 14 residues.

The chain is built from TRBV10-3 and TRBJ2-3; either TRBD1 or TRBD2 may supply D (6 bases each). V was trimmed by 4 bases and J by 0 bases, leaving 14 bases between them. The CDR3 totals 16 residues. The germline gives CDR1 ENHRY, CDR2 SYGVKD. The CDR3 region is CAISGFGGTSTDTQYF. CDR3 nucleotides: TGTGCCATCAGTGGATTCGGGGGCACTAGCACAGATACGCAGTATTTT.

This chain links TRBV7-8 with TRBJ2-5; 8 nucleotides line up with TRBD2. Losses at the gene ends were 5 bases for V and 2 bases for J; bases not matched to a gene: 10. Germline lookup yields CDR1 SGHVS and CDR2 FQNEAQ. This CDR3 comprises 16 residues. CDR3 protein: CASSPRTGGGQETQYF. The CDR3 DNA reads as TGTGCCAGCAGCCCCCGGACGGGGGGGGGTCAAGAGACCCAGTACTTC.

This rearrangement joins TRBV18 to TRBJ1-5; D might be TRBD1 (5 bases). This CDR3 region has 14 residues. V gave up 3 bases and J gave up 4 bases, with 10 bases separating them. The germline CDR1 and CDR2 sequences are KGHSH and LQKENI. The CDR3 is CASSPGRANQPQHF. The CDR3, as DNA: TGTGCCAGCTCACCGGGACGCGCAAATCAGCCCCAGCATTTT.

This clone was picked up one time. Other DNA sequences in this sample translate to the same CDR3. This rearrangement joins TRBV7-2 to TRBJ2-1; TRBD2 is a possible D gene (5 bases). Germline V gene data show CDR1 as SGHTA and CDR2 as FQGNSA. The CDR3 contains 13 residues. The V and J ends lost 1 base and 9 bases respectively, with 10 bases between them. CDR3: CASSLDRGGEQFF. The DNA for the CDR3 is TGTGCCAGCAGCTTAGATCGGGGTGGTGAGCAGTTCTTC.

This clone was recorded once. The chain combines TRBV5-1 with TRBJ2-5; D is possibly TRBD2 (6 bases). The germline gives CDR1 SGHRS, CDR2 YFSETQ. Between the trimmed V and J ends, which lost 0 bases and 4 bases, there was a span of 10 bases. This CDR3 is built from 14 residues. CDR3 nucleotides: TGCGCCAGCAGCTTGGACGTGGGGGGAGAGACCCAGTACTTC. As protein: CASSLDVGGETQYF.

J is TRBJ2-7 and V is TRBV2; D gene ambiguous. Germline CDR1 SNHLY, CDR2 FYNNEI. Deletions cut 1 base from V and 5 bases from J, with 15 bases between. The CDR3 sequence is 15 residues long. This CDR3 is CASSEEDSSGDEQYF. CDR3 in DNA: TGTGCCAGCAGTGAAGAGGATAGCTCTGGGGACGAGCAGTACTTC.

The chain has TRBV6-6 and TRBJ2-2; D not certain. V lost 5 bases and J lost 3, with 10 bases in between. The CDR3 is 14 residues long. The V gene's germline CDR1 is MNHNY and CDR2 SVGAGI (reference sequence). CDR3 bases: TGTGCCAGCAGTAGTCAGCAATACACCGGGGAGCTGTTTTTT. This encodes CASSSQQYTGELFF.

The rearrangement uses TRBV6-5 and TRBJ1-1; D not certain. The germline V gene has CDR1 MNHEY and CDR2 SVGAGI. V was pared by 6 bases and J by 4 bases, with 12 bases between. The CDR3 contains 13 residues. CDR3 bases: TGTGCCAGCAGCCGAGGTAAAGGCACTGAAGCTTTCTTT. Translation: CASSRGKGTEAFF.

The genes are TRBV7-2 and TRBJ1-1; TRBD1 is a possible D gene (6 bases). The germline V gene has CDR1 SGHTA and CDR2 FQGNSA. Trimming took 6 bases from V and 9 from J, leaving 14 bases between them. CDR3 length equals 12 residues. For the CDR3, the DNA is TGTGCCAGCAGTTACAGGGAGGAGAAAGCTTTCTTT. Its protein is CASSYREEKAFF.

The chain joins TRBV11-2 to TRBJ2-7; D gene uncertain. The CDR3 consists of 12 residues. Germline CDR1 reads SGHAT; CDR2 reads FQNNGV. V was clipped by 0 bases and J by 8 bases, with 8 bases between them. CDR3 DNA sequence: TGTGCCAGCAGCTTAGATGGAACACAGCAGTACTTC. Translating it yields CASSLDGTQQYF. Filled out from reference TRBV11-2 and TRBJ2-7, the complete variable domain reads EAGVAQSPRYKIIEKRQSVAFWCNPISGHATLYWYQQILGQGPKLLIQFQNNGVVDDSQLPKDRFSAERLKGVDSTLKIQPAKLEDSAVYLCASSLDGTQQYFGPGTRLTVT.

The V and J genes are TRBV30 and TRBJ2-2, with TRBD2 identical over 9 bases. Germline-derived CDR1 and CDR2 are GTSNPN and SVGIG (reference sequence). The CDR3 is made up of 14 amino acids. V was clipped by 7 bases and J by 2 bases; unmatched bases: 5. CDR3 nucleotide sequence: TGTGCCTTGAAGGGACTAGCTAACACCGGGGAGCTGTTTTTT. Translating it yields CALKGLANTGELFF.

The genes are TRBV10-3 and TRBJ1-1, with TRBD1 identical over 11 bases. This CDR3 comprises 16 residues. CDR1 and CDR2 from the germline V gene are ENHRY and SYGVKD. V was clipped by 8 bases and J by 4 bases; unmatched bases: 12. Written as DNA, the CDR3 is TGTGCCATCTCTGCGGACAGGGGGCGAGGAGCCACTGAAGCTTTCTTT. This sequence encodes CAISADRGRGATEAFF.

The chain carries TRBV6-4 and TRBJ2-2; D unresolved. The CDR3 covers 15 residues. V was clipped by 5 bases and J by 6 bases, with 16 bases between them. Germline CDR1 and CDR2: MRHNA and SNTAGT. The CDR3 bases are TGTGCCAGCAGTCGGCGTCCCGACTTGGCCGGGGAGCTGTTTTTT. Translated: CASSRRPDLAGELFF.

The chain carries TRBV7-8 and TRBJ2-5; perhaps TRBD2 as D (5 bases). V lost 5 bases, J lost 5 bases, and 24 bases lay in between. In germline, CDR1 is SGHVS, CDR2 FQNEAQ. The CDR3 is made up of 17 amino acids. The CDR3 region has the DNA TGTGCCAGCAGCCCCCACCGAGCAAGCGGCCTCGGGGAGACCCAGTACTTC. Translated: CASSPHRASGLGETQYF. Looking up the rest from reference TRBV7-8 and TRBJ2-5 gives the full variable domain: GAGVSQSPRYKVAKRGQDVALRCDPISGHVSLFWYQQALGQGPEFLTYFQNEAQLDKSGLPSDRFFAERPEGSVSTLKIQRTQQEDSAVYLCASSPHRASGLGETQYFGPGTRLLVL.

The chain uses TRBV19 and TRBJ2-5; 8 nucleotides line up with TRBD1. The V gene's germline CDR1 is LNHDA and CDR2 SQIVND (reference sequence). The CDR3 totals 14 residues. V was pared by 5 bases and J by 10 bases, with 12 bases of the junction left unmatched. The CDR3 loop is CASSSPYGQGNQYF. Here the CDR3 DNA reads TGTGCCAGTAGTTCTCCTTACGGACAGGGTAACCAGTACTTC.

The gene calls are TRBV5-1 and TRBJ2-3; D gene uncertain. CDR1 is SGHRS, CDR2 YFSETQ, per germline. This CDR3 spans 12 amino acids. V lost 4 bases to trimming and J lost 8 bases, with 11 bases between them. The CDR3 is CASSLDLGTQYF. The CDR3 DNA reads as TGCGCCAGCAGCCTAGACTTAGGTACGCAGTATTTT.

The chain uses TRBV23-1 and TRBJ2-7, with D possibly being TRBD1 or TRBD2 (5 bases each). TRBV23-1 is designated an ORF whose function remains uncertain. The V and J ends lost 0 bases and 2 bases respectively, with 17 bases between them. CDR3 size: 17 residues. The CDR3 reads CASSQSLGPGTPYEQYF. The CDR3 DNA follows: TGCGCCAGCAGTCAATCCCTCGGGCCCGGGACCCCCTACGAGCAGTACTTC.

This clone has just one count. The V gene is TRBV9, the J gene TRBJ2-7; D is uncertain. Germline values: CDR1 SGDLS, CDR2 YYNGEE. The CDR3 has 15 amino acids. Trimming took 0 bases from V and 1 from J, leaving 11 bases between them. The CDR3 DNA reads as TGTGCCAGCAGCGTAGAAGTCTCTTCTTCCTACGAGCAGTACTTC. It codes for CASSVEVSSSYEQYF.

In this sample, this clone turned up once. The chain combines TRBV7-8 with TRBJ2-7, with 8 bases lining up with TRBD2. This CDR3 region has 16 residues. CDR1 and CDR2 (germline): SGHVS, FQNEAQ. V was pared by 3 bases and J by 0 bases, with 7 bases of the junction left unmatched. Here the CDR3 DNA reads TGTGCCAGCAGCTTCTCCGGGACTAGGAACTCCTACGAGCAGTACTTC. Translation: CASSFSGTRNSYEQYF.

The J gene is TRBJ2-2, the V gene TRBV19; 11 nucleotides align to TRBD1. Germline assignment: CDR1 LNHDA and CDR2 SQIVND (reference sequence). Trimming at V came to 4 bases and at J to 8 bases, leaving 6 bases not matched to a gene. This CDR3 comprises 15 residues. CDR3 loop: CASSRDRGLRGELFF. The DNA of the CDR3 is TGTGCCAGTAGTAGGGACAGGGGGTTGCGTGGGGAGCTGTTTTTT.

There are a few counts of this clone. The chain uses TRBV7-6 and TRBJ2-7; no clear D. The V end lost 2 bases, the J end lost 3 bases, and 8 bases lay between the germline ends. CDR3 length: 13 amino acids. Per germline, CDR1 SGHVS and CDR2 FNYEAQ. This CDR3 is CASSLRKNYEQYF. The CDR3 DNA follows: TGTGCCAGCAGCTTAAGGAAAAACTACGAGCAGTACTTC.

Details on this clone: Sequence at one end of the junction differs from germline and may be a read error. The chain couples TRBV7-7 to TRBJ1-1, with unresolved D. CDR1 and CDR2 (germline): SSHAT, FNYEAQ (reference sequence). The CDR3 has 16 amino acids. The CDR3 loop reads CASSPLNSGTNTEAFF. The CDR3 DNA reads as TGTGCTAGCAGCCCGCTGAACAGCGGAACAAACACTGAAGCTTTCTTT.

About this clone itself: The sample carries other DNA sequences with the same CDR3. This chain links TRBV12-5 with TRBJ2-5; D call uncertain. This CDR3 is built from 11 residues. Trimming took off 2 bases at V and 5 bases at J, with 3 bases between the two ends. The V gene's germline CDR1 is LGHNT and CDR2 FRNRAP. CDR3 sequence (DNA): TGTGCTAGTGGTTTGCGGGAGACCCAGTACTTC. Amino acids: CASGLRETQYF.